Below, 17 T cell receptor beta chains from the same sample are listed, as sequenced in a study of T cells in Graves' hyperthyroidism and ophthalmopathy. The CDR3 regions of TCR beta were amplified from RNA transcripts. Researchers ran a first-round RT-PCR on the TCR CDR3 using the HTBI primer set. TCRdb re-derived calls from the multiplex PCR reads in MiXCR, one entry per CDR3 protein. In the table there are roughly 500,000 distinct CDR3 sequences, approximately 23% of which are singletons. Sequences were obtained from blood. These receptors were collected from a woman in her 70s with Graves' ophthalmopathy.

This clonotype has ten or more counts. V usage is TRBV2 and J usage is TRBJ2-3; TRBD2 agrees at 8 bases. The ends lost 8 bases at V and 0 bases at J; junction bases unmatched: 10. This CDR3 is built from 16 residues. CDR1 is SNHLY, CDR2 FYNNEI, per germline. CDR3: CASSTGGPPSTDTQYF. The CDR3 nucleotides read TGTGCCAGCTCTACGGGAGGGCCCCCTAGCACAGATACGCAGTATTTT.

The chain carries TRBV14 and TRBJ1-1; TRBD1 agrees at 10 bases. Germline V CDR1 and CDR2: SGHDN, FVKESK. This CDR3 contains 16 residues. The V segment lost 1 base and the J segment 4 bases; nucleotides outside the gene matches: 6. CDR3 amino acids: CASSQVTGGAGTEAFF. In DNA form, the CDR3 reads TGTGCCAGCAGCCAAGTGACAGGGGGCGCGGGCACTGAAGCTTTCTTT.

V is TRBV4-1 and J is TRBJ2-3; the D gene is possibly TRBD1 (6 bases). There are 16 residues in the CDR3. V lost 0 bases and J 2 bases, leaving 12 bases between the germline ends. CDR1 is MGHRA, CDR2 YSYEKL, per germline. The DNA for the CDR3 is TGCGCCAGCAGCCAAGATCAGCACAGGGCCACAGATACGCAGTATTTT. The encoded protein is CASSQDQHRATDTQYF.

The chain combines TRBV7-8 with TRBJ2-5, with 9 bases identical to TRBD2. The CDR3 contains 17 residues. V shed 1 base, J shed 5 bases, and the junction held 11 bases outside the gene matches. The germline V gene encodes CDR1 SGHVS and CDR2 FQNEAQ. CDR3 bases: TGTGCCAGCAGCTTAGGGATATTAGCGGGAGAGTGGGAGACCCAGTACTTC. This gives the protein CASSLGILAGEWETQYF.

This clonotype has only a few counts. V is TRBV18 and J is TRBJ2-3; the D gene is possibly TRBD2 (5 bases). The CDR3 contains 17 residues. The germline V gene encodes CDR1 KGHSH and CDR2 LQKENI. With 1 base removed from V and 2 bases from J, the gap between germline ends came to 16 bases. DNA for the CDR3: TGTGCCAGCTCACCACTGAGAGGGAGTGTTACCACAGATACGCAGTATTTT. This sequence encodes CASSPLRGSVTTDTQYF.

This clonotype has a count of ten or more. The chain carries TRBV28 and TRBJ2-7, with 13 bases aligning to TRBD2. Germline-derived CDR1 and CDR2 are MDHEN and SYDVKM. The junction had 9 bases not matched to a gene; V was cut back by 6 bases and J by 7 bases. There are 15 residues in the CDR3. The CDR3 nucleotides are TGTGCCAGCAGGGCTGGGACTAGCGGGATACTTGAGCAGTACTTC. It codes for CASRAGTSGILEQYF.

This chain connects TRBV7-3 to TRBJ2-1; tentatively, D is TRBD2 (6 bases). CDR3 length equals 17 residues. The V and J ends lost 5 bases and 5 bases respectively, with 22 bases between them. In germline, CDR1 is SGHTA, CDR2 FQGTGA. Here the CDR3 reads CASSPGADWRGDNEQFF. CDR3 DNA sequence: TGTGCCAGCAGCCCAGGTGCGGACTGGAGGGGCGACAATGAGCAGTTCTTC.

The table lists this clonotype with a few counts. This chain links TRBV6-2 or TRBV6-3 with TRBJ2-2; 7 bases agree with TRBD1. Germline loops: CDR1 MNHEY, CDR2 SVGEGT. J was trimmed by 7 bases and V by 5 bases; bases with no gene match: 13. CDR3 size: 16 residues. The CDR3 DNA is TGTGCCAGCAGTCTGGACAGGCCTACCCTCATCGGGGAGCTGTTTTTT. It specifies CASSLDRPTLIGELFF.

This clonotype was found a few times. The CDR3 loop is CASSQAGDSSPLHF. CDR3 bases: TGTGCCAGCAGCCAAGCTGGAGACAGCTCACCCCTCCACTTT. The rearrangement joins TRBV3-1 to TRBJ1-6, with a weak D call TRBD1 (5 bases). There are 14 residues in the CDR3. The V and J ends lost 1 base and 10 bases respectively, with 11 bases between them. Per the germline V gene, CDR1 is LGHDT and CDR2 is YNNKEL (reference sequence).

The CDR3 DNA reads TGTGCCAGCAGCTTGACGGGACAGAGAGGGGGCTACACCTTC. Residues: CASSLTGQRGGYTF. The rearrangement joins TRBV7-9 to TRBJ1-2; TRBD1 aligns across 7 bases. The germline gives CDR1 SEHNR, CDR2 FQNEAQ (reference sequence). Unmatched junction bases numbered 9, after V lost 3 bases and J lost 8 bases. The CDR3 consists of 14 residues.

This clonotype came up once. The CDR3 protein is CASSVGVSVGNQPQHF. The CDR3 DNA reads TGTGCCAGCAGCGTAGGAGTCAGTGTGGGCAATCAGCCCCAGCATTTT. The chain is built from TRBV9 and TRBJ1-5; D call uncertain. V lost 0 bases and J lost 2, with 12 bases in between. This CDR3 has 16 residues. Germline loops: CDR1 SGDLS, CDR2 YYNGEE. Full variable domain (rest looked up from reference TRBV9 and TRBJ1-5): DSGVTQTPKHLITATGQRVTLRCSPRSGDLSVYWYQQSLDQGLQFLIQYYNGEERAKGNILERFSAQQFPDLHSELNLSSLELGDSALYFCASSVGVSVGNQPQHFGDGTRLSIL.

This clonotype came up a few times. J is TRBJ2-1 and V is TRBV5-1; no firm D call. The CDR3 spans 13 residues. With 0 bases removed from V and 8 bases from J, the gap between germline ends came to 9 bases. The V gene's germline CDR1 is SGHRS and CDR2 YFSETQ. CDR3 sequence (DNA): TGCGCCAGCAGCTTGGTTATTTGGGATGAGCAGTTCTTC. It yields the protein CASSLVIWDEQFF.

In the case of this clonotype: A read error may produce the germline difference seen at one junction end. This rearrangement joins TRBV19 to TRBJ1-1; maybe TRBD1 (5 bases). Germline CDR1 and CDR2: LNHDA and SQIVND (reference sequence). The CDR3 consists of 16 residues. DNA of the CDR3: TGTGCCGGTAGTCTCCTAGGAGGCAGGGTGAACACTGAAGCTTTCTTT. It translates to CAGSLLGGRVNTEAFF.

There are a few counts of this clonotype. The chain uses TRBV28 and TRBJ1-2; 7 nucleotides line up with TRBD1. Germline V lookup: CDR1 MDHEN, CDR2 SYDVKM. The CDR3 covers 14 residues. Unmatched junction bases numbered 10, after V lost 5 bases and J lost 7 bases. CDR3 loop: CASSDRVVLRGYTF. CDR3 DNA sequence: TGTGCCAGCAGTGACAGGGTCGTCCTTCGTGGCTACACCTTC.

V usage is TRBV5-1 and J usage is TRBJ2-7; 7 nucleotides align to TRBD2. Germline loops: CDR1 SGHRS, CDR2 YFSETQ. CDR3 length: 15 amino acids. V dropped 7 bases and J dropped 2; count of bases not matched to a gene: 12. The CDR3 DNA follows: TGCGCCAGCGCGCCCAACGGGGGGAGAACCTACGAGCAGTACTTC. Translating it yields CASAPNGGRTYEQYF.

This chain uses TRBV6-2 or TRBV6-3 with TRBJ2-7, with D possibly TRBD1 on 6 matching bases. CDR1 is MNHEY and CDR2 is SVGEGT in the germline V gene. The germline V and J ends were trimmed by 4 bases and 7 bases, with 20 bases remaining between them. CDR3 length: 15 amino acids. DNA for the CDR3: TGTGCCAGCAGTTTAGAGGGTCCGGGACATGGAGAGCAGTACTTC. It specifies CASSLEGPGHGEQYF.

V usage is TRBV7-3 and J usage is TRBJ1-1; no reliable D call. V lost 6 bases to trimming and J lost 0 bases, with 8 bases between them. Germline CDR1 reads SGHTA; CDR2 reads FQGTGA. The CDR3 has 13 amino acids. DNA of the CDR3: TGTGCCAGCAGGTCGCGGTTGAACACTGAAGCTTTCTTT. Its protein product is CASRSRLNTEAFF.